This TCR beta chain was sequenced during a study of control samples from healthy donors and cancer patients. The CDR3 is 19 residues long. V gave up 0 bases and J gave up 3 bases; unmatched junction bases: 11. Per the germline V gene, CDR1 is SGHNT and CDR2 is YENEEA. Assay used: immunoSEQ multiplex PCR; TCRdb lists only in-frame clones, some missing. This sample carries about 120,000 clones, 80% to 90% of them seen once, and the ten largest clones take around 3%. This TCR came from a man aged 60-69 years in good health. Sequenced sample: blood. The chain is built from TRBV11-3 and TRBJ2-2, with TRBD1 matching over 9 bases. The CDR3 is CASSLEPGQGGPDTGELFF. In nucleotides, the CDR3 is TGTGCCAGCAGCTTAGAACCGGGACAGGGAGGTCCCGACACCGGGGAGCTGTTTTTT.